This entry lists 21 T cell receptor beta chains sequenced from one sample in a study of OX40 agonist ivuxolimab in advanced cancers. TCRdb's table, derived via immunoSEQ multiplex PCR, lists solely in-frame clones and lacks some. The data contain about 23,000 clones, about 85% of them singletons. Sequencing used CD4+ or CD8+ T cells sorted from blood, obtained in a trial of the OX40 agonist ivuxolimab. The origin of the receptors is an adult with an advanced solid tumor such as melanoma, head and neck, liver or kidney cancer.

The chain joins TRBV5-1 to TRBJ2-7; TRBD1 is a possible D gene (7 bases). Germline values: CDR1 SGHRS, CDR2 YFSETQ. This CDR3 has 12 residues. Deletions cut 4 bases from V and 9 bases from J, with 14 bases between. In DNA, the CDR3 is TGCGCCAGCAGCGCGACAGGGACTGGGCAGTACTTC. Encoded protein: CASSATGTGQYF.

A few counts support this clone. This chain uses TRBV9 with TRBJ2-3; D is undetermined. Germline V gene sequence: CDR1 SGDLS, CDR2 YYNGEE. V was pared by 0 bases and J by 1 base, with 3 bases between. This CDR3 is 13 amino acids long. CDR3 sequence: CASSVGGTDTQYF. The CDR3 nucleotides are TGTGCCAGCAGCGTAGGGGGCACAGATACGCAGTATTTT.

The J gene is TRBJ2-1, the V gene TRBV18, with 8 bases identical to TRBD1. The CDR3 extends over 17 amino acids. With V trimmed by 1 base and J by 2 bases, 7 bases remained unmatched. Germline V gene sequence: CDR1 KGHSH, CDR2 LQKENI. In nucleotides, the CDR3 is TGTGCCAGCTCACCACTCGAAAGACAGGGGCCCTACAATGAGCAGTTCTTC. Protein product: CASSPLERQGPYNEQFF.

The V and J genes are TRBV7-8 and TRBJ1-1; TRBD1 agrees at 10 bases. CDR1 and CDR2 from the germline V gene are SGHVS and FQNEAQ. The CDR3 is 14 amino acids. Trimming at V came to 7 bases and at J to 4 bases, leaving 6 bases not matched to a gene. As DNA, the CDR3 is TGTGCCAGCACCGGGGACAGGGGTTTCACTGAAGCTTTCTTT. It encodes CASTGDRGFTEAFF.

The genes are TRBV9 and TRBJ2-7, with 13 positions matching TRBD2. The CDR3 runs 15 residues. The junction had 6 bases not matched to a gene; V was cut back by 4 bases and J by 5 bases. Germline lookup yields CDR1 SGDLS and CDR2 YYNGEE. The CDR3 loop is CASSPTSGGRHEQYF. CDR3 bases: TGTGCCAGCAGCCCGACTAGCGGGGGGAGGCACGAGCAGTACTTC.

The rearrangement joins TRBV27 to TRBJ2-3; 12 positions match TRBD2. The CDR3 runs 15 residues. V trimming: 5 bases; J trimming: 6 bases; junction bases outside the gene matches: 6. Germline V gene sequence: CDR1 MNHEY, CDR2 SMNVEV (reference sequence). The CDR3 spells CASSQGLAGVDTQYF. In nucleotides, the CDR3 is TGTGCCAGCAGTCAGGGACTAGCGGGCGTCGATACGCAGTATTTT.

The rearrangement uses TRBV9 and TRBJ1-5, with D hard to call. The V and J ends lost 0 bases and 3 bases respectively, with 10 bases between them. CDR1 and CDR2 from the germline V gene are SGDLS and YYNGEE. This CDR3 spans 15 amino acids. As DNA, the CDR3 is TGTGCCAGCAGCGTAGATGGGGTGGCCAATCAGCCCCAGCATTTT. Translation gives CASSVDGVANQPQHF.

This clone has a single count. Written as DNA, the CDR3 is TGTGCCAGTCAACAGTGGATGAACACTGAAGCTTTCTTT. It is translated as CASQQWMNTEAFF. The chain couples TRBV6-6 to TRBJ1-1, with unresolved D. The CDR3 covers 13 residues. Germline-derived CDR1 and CDR2 are MNHNY and SVGAGI (reference sequence). Trimming removed 9 bases from V and 0 bases from J, with 11 bases in between.

This chain links TRBV10-1 with TRBJ2-1; 11 nucleotides align to TRBD2. The CDR3 totals 14 residues. J lost 7 bases, V lost 5 bases, and 4 bases had no gene match. The germline V gene has CDR1 WNHNN and CDR2 SYGVQD (reference sequence). CDR3 loop: CASSTGLAVNEQFF. Written as DNA, the CDR3 is TGCGCCAGCAGTACGGGACTAGCGGTAAATGAGCAGTTCTTC.

V is TRBV11-2 and J is TRBJ2-7, with D uncertain. The CDR3 is made up of 13 amino acids. The germline V gene encodes CDR1 SGHAT and CDR2 FQNNGV. V lost 0 bases and J lost 4, with 7 bases in between. The CDR3 region has the DNA TGTGCCAGCAGCTTAGATCCAGGATACGAGCAGTACTTC. As protein: CASSLDPGYEQYF.

The chain has TRBV6-1 and TRBJ1-5; 10 bases map to TRBD1. The CDR3 sequence is 19 residues long. Losses at the gene ends were 0 bases for V and 1 base for J; bases not matched to a gene: 9. Germline CDR1 reads MNHNS; CDR2 reads SASEGT. The CDR3 DNA is TGTGCCAGCAGTGAAGCGCGGGACAGGGGTATCGGGAGCAATCAGCCCCAGCATTTT. It yields the protein CASSEARDRGIGSNQPQHF.

This chain uses TRBV10-1 with TRBJ2-3; D gene unclear. The V gene's germline CDR1 is WNHNN and CDR2 SYGVQD (reference sequence). V lost 1 base and J 4 bases, leaving 6 bases between the germline ends. The CDR3 is 13 amino acids. CDR3 in amino acids: CASSEYGPDTQYF. CDR3 nucleotides: TGCGCCAGCAGTGAGTATGGGCCAGATACGCAGTATTTT.

V gene TRBV7-9 combines with J gene TRBJ2-4; the D gene is possibly TRBD1 (6 bases). The CDR3 runs to 14 residues. CDR1 SEHNR and CDR2 FQNEAQ come from the germline V gene (reference sequence). Trimming left V 1 base short and J 7 bases short, with 11 bases between. The CDR3 region has the DNA TGTGCCAGCAGCTTAGGTTGGGGGCCCAACATTCAGTACTTC. Translation: CASSLGWGPNIQYF.

This sequence joins TRBV4-3 and TRBJ2-5; D could derive from TRBD1 or TRBD2 (5 bases each). The CDR3 consists of 13 residues. Trimming left V 2 bases short and J 5 bases short, with 9 bases between. Germline V gene lookup returns CDR1 LGHNA and CDR2 YSLEER. The CDR3 region is CASSQNWGETQYF. The CDR3 DNA is TGCGCCAGCAGCCAAAACTGGGGGGAGACCCAGTACTTC.

The chain carries TRBV7-9 and TRBJ2-3; TRBD2 aligns across 11 bases. Trimming cost V 3 bases and J 2 bases; bases outside gene matches: 4. Germline CDR1 reads SEHNR; CDR2 reads FQNEAQ (reference sequence). The CDR3 loop spans 16 amino acids. CDR3 nucleotide sequence: TGTGCCAGCAGCTTTCTAGCGGGGGGCGACACAGATACGCAGTATTTT. Its protein product is CASSFLAGGDTDTQYF.

The rearrangement links TRBV25-1 to TRBJ2-2; no clear D. The CDR3 is made up of 12 amino acids. Trimming cost V 4 bases and J 4 bases, with 4 bases left between them. The germline gives CDR1 MGHDK, CDR2 SYGVNS. The CDR3 is CASSGSTGELFF. For the CDR3, the DNA is TGTGCCAGCAGTGGTTCCACCGGGGAGCTGTTTTTT.

This rearrangement joins TRBV27 to TRBJ2-3; 7 nucleotides agree with TRBD2. The CDR3 totals 15 residues. Germline-derived CDR1 and CDR2 are MNHEY and SMNVEV (reference sequence). The trim removed 6 bases at V and 4 bases at J, leaving 10 bases unmatched. CDR3 bases: TGTGCCAGCAGGCTCGGGGAGGGTTGGCCAGATACGCAGTATTTT. It yields the protein CASRLGEGWPDTQYF.

J is TRBJ1-6 and V is TRBV28; no clear D. CDR1 is MDHEN and CDR2 is SYDVKM in the germline V gene. This CDR3 has 16 amino acids. Between the trimmed V and J ends, which lost 0 bases and 0 bases, there was a span of 6 bases. The CDR3 is CASSLWADSYNSPLHF. The CDR3 DNA sequence: TGTGCCAGCAGTTTATGGGCAGACTCCTATAATTCACCCCTCCACTTT.

This clone has a single count. This sequence joins TRBV7-8 and TRBJ1-1; D gene ambiguous. The CDR3 is 15 amino acids. V was shortened by 3 bases and J by 9 bases, with 20 bases between the two germline ends. Looked up from germline, CDR1 is SGHVS and CDR2 is FQNEAQ. The CDR3: CASSFYSVAYPKAFF. The CDR3 nucleotides are TGTGCCAGCAGCTTCTATAGTGTAGCTTACCCAAAAGCTTTCTTT. The full variable domain, rest sourced from reference TRBV7-8 and TRBJ1-1, is GAGVSQSPRYKVAKRGQDVALRCDPISGHVSLFWYQQALGQGPEFLTYFQNEAQLDKSGLPSDRFFAERPEGSVSTLKIQRTQQEDSAVYLCASSFYSVAYPKAFFGQGTRLTVV.

The chain employs TRBV5-6 and TRBJ1-1; D is undetermined. Germline V lookup: CDR1 SGHDT, CDR2 YYEEEE. The CDR3 covers 14 residues. The germline V and J ends were trimmed by 2 bases and 0 bases, with 8 bases remaining between them. The CDR3 is CASSFPVVNTEAFF. DNA of the CDR3: TGTGCCAGCAGCTTTCCCGTGGTGAACACTGAAGCTTTCTTT. Full variable domain (outside the CDR3, taken from reference TRBV5-6 and TRBJ1-1): DAGVTQSPTHLIKTRGQQVTLRCSPKSGHDTVSWYQQALGQGPQFIFQYYEEEERQRGNFPDRFSGHQFPNYSSELNVNALLLGDSALYLCASSFPVVNTEAFFGQGTRLTVV.

This clone was counted once. A much larger clone is a single base away; this may be a read error. This sequence joins TRBV7-9 and TRBJ2-1, with D perhaps TRBD1 (6 bases). Trimming took off 6 bases at V and 2 bases at J, with 14 bases between the two ends. From germline, CDR1 is SEHNR and CDR2 FQNEAQ (reference sequence). The CDR3 spans 15 residues. The CDR3 DNA sequence: TGTGCCAGCAGGAACATGGGGGCCACCTACAATGAGCAGTTCTTC. It is translated as CASRNMGATYNEQFF.